The 2 T cell receptor beta chains listed next were all sequenced from one sample in a study of T cell responses to AZD1222 COVID-19 vaccine. This table comes from immunoSEQ multiplex PCR, and its TCRdb copy is limited to in-frame clones, with some not included. The sample has 100,000 or so clones, more than 85% seen once; the top ten hold 2.5% to 3.5%. The material sequenced was peripheral blood, taken 28 days after the second AZD1222 dose. Receptors were obtained from an adult who received the AZD1222 COVID-19 vaccine.

This sequence joins TRBV3-1 (or the pseudogene TRBV3-2) and TRBJ1-4, with TRBD1 as a possible D gene (5 bases). The V gene lost 1 base and the J gene lost 2 bases, with 14 bases spanning the gap. The CDR3 consists of 17 residues. CDR1 and CDR2 from the germline V gene are LGHDT and YNNKEL (reference sequence). CDR3 region: CASSQVGRGSTNEKLFF. The CDR3 DNA reads as TGTGCCAGCAGCCAAGTTGGGAGGGGCTCGACTAATGAAAAACTGTTTTTT.

The V call is TRBV5-1, the J call TRBJ2-1, with D possibly matching TRBD2 (6 bases). Germline assignment: CDR1 SGHRS and CDR2 YFSETQ. CDR3 length: 15 amino acids. The V and J ends lost 7 bases and 0 bases respectively, with 14 bases between them. CDR3 nucleotides: TGCGCCAGCTACCCGGGAGTGAGCTCCTACAATGAGCAGTTCTTC. Encoded protein: CASYPGVSSYNEQFF.